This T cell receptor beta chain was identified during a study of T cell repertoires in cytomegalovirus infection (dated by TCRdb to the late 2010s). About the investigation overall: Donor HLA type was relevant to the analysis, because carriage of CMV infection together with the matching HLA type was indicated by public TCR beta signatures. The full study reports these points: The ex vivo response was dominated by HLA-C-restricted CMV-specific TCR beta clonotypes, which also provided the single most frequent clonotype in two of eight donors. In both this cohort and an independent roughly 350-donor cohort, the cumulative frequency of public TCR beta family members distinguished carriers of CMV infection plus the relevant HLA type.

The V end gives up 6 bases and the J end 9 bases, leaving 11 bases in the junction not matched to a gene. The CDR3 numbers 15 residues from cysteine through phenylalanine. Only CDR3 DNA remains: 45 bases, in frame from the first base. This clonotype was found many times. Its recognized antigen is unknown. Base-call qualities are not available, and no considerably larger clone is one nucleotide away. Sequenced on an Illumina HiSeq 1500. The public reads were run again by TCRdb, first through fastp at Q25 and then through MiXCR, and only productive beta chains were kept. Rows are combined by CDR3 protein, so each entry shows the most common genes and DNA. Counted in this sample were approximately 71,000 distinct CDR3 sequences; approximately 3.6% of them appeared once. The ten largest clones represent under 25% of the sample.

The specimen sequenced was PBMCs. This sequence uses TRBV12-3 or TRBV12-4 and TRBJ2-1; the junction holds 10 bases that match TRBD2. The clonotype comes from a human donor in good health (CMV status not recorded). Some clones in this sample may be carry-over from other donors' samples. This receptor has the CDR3 CASSLSGGATSEQFF. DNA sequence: TGTGCCAGCAGCCTAAGCGGGGGGGCCACAAGTGAGCAGTTCTTC.